A selection of T cell receptor beta chains follows, all from one sample in a study of cytotoxic CD8 clonotypes in ibrutinib-treated CLL. Only in-frame clones appear in the TCRdb table, and some are missing; sequencing was by immunoSEQ multiplex PCR. The sample lists about 200,000 clones, 70% occurring once. Sequenced material: PBMCs, taken after 12 months of ibrutinib treatment. The receptor set was obtained from a human donor with chronic lymphocytic leukemia. CDR3s include the opening cysteine and the closing phenylalanine or tryptophan. The D gene is left open where the match is weak. Size values are once, few and many counts, or a class for expanded clones, and some rows have none.

j_call v_call d_call clone_size cdr3_nt cdr3_aa
TRBJ1-6 TRBV7-2 . . TGTGCCAGCAGCTTAGGAACCGAGTATAATTCACCCCTCCACTTT CASSLGTEYNSPLHF
TRBJ2-7 TRBV9 . few TGTGCCAGCAGCGTAGTCGGGGGGCGCCTCTCCGAGCAGTACTTC CASSVVGGRLSEQYF
TRBJ1-2 TRBV30 . . TGTGCCTGGAGTGGGTCCGTCCTCGTGGATGGCTACACCTTC CAWSGSVLVDGYTF
TRBJ2-1 TRBV18 . few TGTGCCAGCTCACCCGTTAGACAGAATGAGCAGTTCTTC CASSPVRQNEQFF
TRBJ2-7 TRBV29-1 . . TGCAGCGTAACATGGGGGGTATACGAGCAGTACTTC CSVTWGVYEQYF
TRBJ2-7 TRBV19 TRBD2 . TGTGCCAGTAGCCCCGGGACTAGCGGGAGTTACGAGCAGTACTTC CASSPGTSGSYEQYF
TRBJ2-2 TRBV9 . . TGTGCCAGCAGCGTGGACAGAGACACCGGGGAGCTGTTTTTT CASSVDRDTGELFF
TRBJ1-6 TRBV30 TRBD1 . TGTGCCTGGAGTGGACAGGGATACTCACCCCTCCACTTT CAWSGQGYSPLHF
TRBJ1-5 TRBV19 . . TGTGCCAGTAGTATAGGGTCAGGGCCGGGCAATCAGCCCCAGCATTTT CASSIGSGPGNQPQHF
TRBJ1-2 TRBV9 TRBD1 . TGTGCCAGCAGCGCGGGACAGGCATATGGCTACACCTTC CASSAGQAYGYTF
TRBJ1-2 TRBV4-3 . few TGCGCCAGCAGCCTCACACGGCACACCAAGATATACGGCTACACCTTC CASSLTRHTKIYGYTF
TRBJ2-1 TRBV6-5 TRBD2 . TGTGCCAGCAGGGTAACTAGCGGGATCGGGAATGAGCAGTTCTTC CASRVTSGIGNEQFF
TRBJ2-3 TRBV30 . few TGTGCCTGGAGTATCTTGGGGTTCGCGGATACGCAGTATTTT CAWSILGFADTQYF
TRBJ2-3 TRBV10-1 TRBD2 once TGCGCCAGCAGTGGACCTACCGGGACTAGCGGGACTGATTCTAGCACAGATACGCAGTATTTT CASSGPTGTSGTDSSTDTQYF
TRBJ1-2 TRBV2 . . TGTGCCAGCAGCAGGTCAGGCGGGACCTCTGGGGATGGCTACACCTTC CASSRSGGTSGDGYTF
TRBJ1-4 TRBV19 . . TGTGCCAGTAGTATACAGGGCCGTGAAAAACTGTTTTTT CASSIQGREKLFF
TRBJ1-2 TRBV5-5 TRBD1 . TGTGCCAGCAGCTTGGTAATGGGACAGTACGGCTATGGCTACACCTTC CASSLVMGQYGYGYTF
TRBJ2-6 TRBV29-1 TRBD1 . TGCAGCGTTGGACAGGGTTCAGGGGCCAACGTCCTGACTTTC CSVGQGSGANVLTF